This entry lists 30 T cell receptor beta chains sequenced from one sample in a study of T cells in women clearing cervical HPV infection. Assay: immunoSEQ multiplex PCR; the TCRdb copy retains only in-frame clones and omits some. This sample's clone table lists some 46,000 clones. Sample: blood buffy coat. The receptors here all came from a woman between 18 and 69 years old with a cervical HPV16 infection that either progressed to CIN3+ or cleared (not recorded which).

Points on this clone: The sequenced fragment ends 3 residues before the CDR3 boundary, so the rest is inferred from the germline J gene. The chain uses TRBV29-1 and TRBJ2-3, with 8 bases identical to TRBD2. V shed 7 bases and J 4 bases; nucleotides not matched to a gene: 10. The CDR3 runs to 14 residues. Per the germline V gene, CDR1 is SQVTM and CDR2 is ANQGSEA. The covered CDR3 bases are TGCAGCGCCCTTGGAGCGGGAGATGCAGATACG. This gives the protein CSALGAGDADT. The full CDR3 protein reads CSALGAGDADTQYF.

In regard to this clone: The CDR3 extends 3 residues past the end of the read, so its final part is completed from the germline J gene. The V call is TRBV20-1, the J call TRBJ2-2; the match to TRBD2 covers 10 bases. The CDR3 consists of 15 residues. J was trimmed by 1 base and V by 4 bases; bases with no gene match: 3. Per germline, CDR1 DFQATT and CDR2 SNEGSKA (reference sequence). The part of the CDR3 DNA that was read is TGCAGTGCTACTAGCGGGAGTGGGAACACCGGGGAG. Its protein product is CSATSGSGNTGE. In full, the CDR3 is CSATSGSGNTGELFF.

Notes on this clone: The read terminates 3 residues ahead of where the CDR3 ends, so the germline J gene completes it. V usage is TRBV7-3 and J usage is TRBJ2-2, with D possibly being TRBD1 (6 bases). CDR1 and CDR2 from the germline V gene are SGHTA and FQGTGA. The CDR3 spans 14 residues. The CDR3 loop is CASSLQGIRSPLFF. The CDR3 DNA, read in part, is TGTGCCAGCAGCCTTCAGGGGATACGGTCACCG.

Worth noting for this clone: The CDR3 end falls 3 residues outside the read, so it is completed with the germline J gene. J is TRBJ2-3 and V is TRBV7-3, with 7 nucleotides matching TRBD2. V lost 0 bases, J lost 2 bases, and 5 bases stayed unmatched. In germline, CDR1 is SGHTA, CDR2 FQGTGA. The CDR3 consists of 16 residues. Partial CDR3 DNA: TGTGCCAGCAGCTTAACGACGGGAGGACACACAGATACG. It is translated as CASSLTTGGHTDT. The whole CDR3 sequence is CASSLTTGGHTDTQYF.

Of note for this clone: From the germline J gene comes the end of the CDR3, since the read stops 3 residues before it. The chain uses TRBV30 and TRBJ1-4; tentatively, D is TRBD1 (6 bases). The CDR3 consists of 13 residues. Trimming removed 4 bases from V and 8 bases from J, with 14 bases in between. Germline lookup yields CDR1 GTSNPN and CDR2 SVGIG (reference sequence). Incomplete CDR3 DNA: TGTGCCTGGAACTCGGACAGAGGGGAAAAA. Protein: CAWNSDRGEK. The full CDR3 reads CAWNSDRGEKLFF.

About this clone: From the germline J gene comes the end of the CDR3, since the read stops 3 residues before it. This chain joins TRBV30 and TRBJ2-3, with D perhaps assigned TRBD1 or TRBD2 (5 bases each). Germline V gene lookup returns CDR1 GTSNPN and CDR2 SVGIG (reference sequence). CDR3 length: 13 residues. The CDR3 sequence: CAWAYSEGQPQYF. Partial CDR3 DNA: TGTGCCTGGGCTTACAGTGAGGGGCAGCCG.

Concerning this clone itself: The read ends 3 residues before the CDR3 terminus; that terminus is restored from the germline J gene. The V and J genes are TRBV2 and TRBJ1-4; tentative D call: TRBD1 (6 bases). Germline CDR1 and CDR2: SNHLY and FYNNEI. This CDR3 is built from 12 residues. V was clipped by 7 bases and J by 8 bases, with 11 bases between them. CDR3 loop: CASNRDNEKLFF. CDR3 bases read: TGTGCCAGCAATCGGGACAACGAAAAA.

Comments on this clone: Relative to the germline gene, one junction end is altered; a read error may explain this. CDR3 DNA (partial): TGTGCTAGCAGCCCCCTCGGGGCGGGGAGGGGAGATACG. Amino acid sequence: CASSPLGAGRGDT. The entire CDR3 reads CASSPLGAGRGDTQYF. The rearrangement uses TRBV7-7 and TRBJ2-3; 7 nucleotides match TRBD2. The CDR3 end lies 3 residues beyond the end of the read and is filled in from the germline J gene. The CDR3 contains 16 residues. Looked up from germline, CDR1 is SSHAT and CDR2 is FNYEAQ (reference sequence).

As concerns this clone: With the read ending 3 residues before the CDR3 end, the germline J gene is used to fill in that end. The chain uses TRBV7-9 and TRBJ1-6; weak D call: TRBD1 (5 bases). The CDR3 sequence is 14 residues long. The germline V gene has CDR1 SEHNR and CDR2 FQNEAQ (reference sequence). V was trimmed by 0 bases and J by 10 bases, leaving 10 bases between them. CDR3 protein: CASSLAGVESPLHF. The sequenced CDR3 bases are TGTGCCAGCAGCTTAGCAGGGGTAGAATCACCC.

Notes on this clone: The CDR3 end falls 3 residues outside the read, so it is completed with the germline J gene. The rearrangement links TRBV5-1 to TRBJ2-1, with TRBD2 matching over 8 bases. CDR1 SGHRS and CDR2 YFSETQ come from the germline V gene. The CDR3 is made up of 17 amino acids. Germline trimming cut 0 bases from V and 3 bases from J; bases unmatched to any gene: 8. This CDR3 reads CASSLAGSSGNYNEQFF. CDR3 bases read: TGCGCCAGCAGCTTGGCGGGGAGTAGCGGGAACTACAATGAG.

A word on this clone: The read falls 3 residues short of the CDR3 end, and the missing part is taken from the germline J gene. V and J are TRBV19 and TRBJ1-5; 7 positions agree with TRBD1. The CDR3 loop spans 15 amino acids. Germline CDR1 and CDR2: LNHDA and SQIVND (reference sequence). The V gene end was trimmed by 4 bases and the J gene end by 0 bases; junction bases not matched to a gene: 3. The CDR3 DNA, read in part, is TGTGCCAGTAGTAGAAGGGGGCTTAGCAATCAGCCC. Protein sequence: CASSRRGLSNQP. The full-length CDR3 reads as CASSRRGLSNQPQHF.

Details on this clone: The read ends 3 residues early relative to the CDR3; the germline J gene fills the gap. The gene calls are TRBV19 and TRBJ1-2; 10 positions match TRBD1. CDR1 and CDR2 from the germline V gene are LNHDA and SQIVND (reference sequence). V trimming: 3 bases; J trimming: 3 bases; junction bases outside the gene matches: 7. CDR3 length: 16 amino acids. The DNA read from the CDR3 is TGTGCCAGTAGTATCCGGGACAGGGGAGGTGACTATGGC. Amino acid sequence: CASSIRDRGGDYG. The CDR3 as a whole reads CASSIRDRGGDYGYTF.

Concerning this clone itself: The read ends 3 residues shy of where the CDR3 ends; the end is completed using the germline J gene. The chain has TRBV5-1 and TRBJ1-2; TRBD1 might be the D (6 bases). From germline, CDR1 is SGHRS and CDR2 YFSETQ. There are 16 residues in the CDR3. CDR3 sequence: CASWPSPLVRTDTYTF. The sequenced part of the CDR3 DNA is TGCGCCAGCTGGCCCTCCCCGCTAGTTAGGACAGATACC. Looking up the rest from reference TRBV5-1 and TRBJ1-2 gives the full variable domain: KAGVTQTPRYLIKTRGQQVTLSCSPISGHRSVSWYQQTPGQGLQFLFEYFSETQRNKGNFPGRFSGRQFSNSRSEMNVSTLELGDSALYLCASWPSPLVRTDTYTFGSGTRLTVV.

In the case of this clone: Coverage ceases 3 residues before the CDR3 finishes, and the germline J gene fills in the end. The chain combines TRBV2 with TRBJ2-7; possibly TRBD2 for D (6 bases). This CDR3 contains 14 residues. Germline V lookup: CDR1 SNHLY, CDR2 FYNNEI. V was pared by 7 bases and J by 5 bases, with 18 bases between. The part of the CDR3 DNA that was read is TGTGCCAGCAATCGCCTGGAGGGGTCAGACGAG. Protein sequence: CASNRLEGSDE. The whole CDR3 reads CASNRLEGSDEQYF.

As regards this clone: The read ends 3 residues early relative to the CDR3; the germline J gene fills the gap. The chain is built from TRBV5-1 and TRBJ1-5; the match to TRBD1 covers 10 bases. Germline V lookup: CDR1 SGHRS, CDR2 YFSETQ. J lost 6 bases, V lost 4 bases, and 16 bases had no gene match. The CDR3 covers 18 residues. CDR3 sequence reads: CASSILPGTGDVGQPQHF. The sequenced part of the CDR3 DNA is TGCGCCAGCAGCATCCTTCCCGGGACAGGGGATGTGGGTCAGCCC.

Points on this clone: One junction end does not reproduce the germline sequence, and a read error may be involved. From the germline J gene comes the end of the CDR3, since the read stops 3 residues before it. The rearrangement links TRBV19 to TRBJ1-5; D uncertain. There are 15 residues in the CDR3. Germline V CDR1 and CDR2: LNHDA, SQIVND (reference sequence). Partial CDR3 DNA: TGTACCAGTAGTGTCCCCTGGGCAGTGAATCAGCCC. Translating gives CTSSVPWAVNQP. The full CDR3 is CTSSVPWAVNQPQHF.

The sequenced CDR3 bases are TGTGCCAGCAGCTCAGGGGAGAAGTACACAGATACG. It specifies CASSSGEKYTDT. The whole CDR3 sequence reads CASSSGEKYTDTQYF. The gene calls are TRBV11-3 and TRBJ2-3, with D possibly being TRBD1 (6 bases). The CDR3 is cut off 3 residues early in the read; its end comes from the germline J gene. V was clipped by 4 bases and J by 2 bases, with 13 bases between them. The CDR3 loop spans 15 amino acids. Germline V CDR1 and CDR2: SGHNT, YENEEA.

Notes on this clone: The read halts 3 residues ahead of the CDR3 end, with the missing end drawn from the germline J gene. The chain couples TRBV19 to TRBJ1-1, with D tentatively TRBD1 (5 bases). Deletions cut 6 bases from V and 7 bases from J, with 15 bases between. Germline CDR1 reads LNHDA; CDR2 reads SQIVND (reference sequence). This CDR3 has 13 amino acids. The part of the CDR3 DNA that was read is TGTGCCAGTAGCCCCGGCAGGGCGAATGAA. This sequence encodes CASSPGRANE. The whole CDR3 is CASSPGRANEAFF.

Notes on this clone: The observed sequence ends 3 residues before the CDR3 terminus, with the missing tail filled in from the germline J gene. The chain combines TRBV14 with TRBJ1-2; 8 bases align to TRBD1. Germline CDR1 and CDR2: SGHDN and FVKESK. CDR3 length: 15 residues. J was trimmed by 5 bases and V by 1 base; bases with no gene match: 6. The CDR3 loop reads CASSQGTGRTYGYTF. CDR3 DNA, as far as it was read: TGTGCCAGCAGCCAAGGGACAGGGCGCACTTATGGC.

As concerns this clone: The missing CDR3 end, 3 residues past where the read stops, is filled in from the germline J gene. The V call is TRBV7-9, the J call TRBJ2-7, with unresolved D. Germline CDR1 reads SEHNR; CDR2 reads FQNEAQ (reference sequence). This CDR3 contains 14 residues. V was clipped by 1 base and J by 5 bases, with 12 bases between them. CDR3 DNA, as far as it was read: TGTGCCAGCAGCTTAGGGCCGGCGCAGGACGAG. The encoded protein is CASSLGPAQDE. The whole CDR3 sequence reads CASSLGPAQDEQYF.

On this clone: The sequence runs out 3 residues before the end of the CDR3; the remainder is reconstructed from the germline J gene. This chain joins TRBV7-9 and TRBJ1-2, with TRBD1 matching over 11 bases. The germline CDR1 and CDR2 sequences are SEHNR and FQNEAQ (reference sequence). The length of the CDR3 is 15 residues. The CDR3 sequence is CASSKDRGLGGDYTF. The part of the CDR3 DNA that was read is TGTGCCAGCAGCAAGGACAGGGGGCTGGGAGGTGAC.

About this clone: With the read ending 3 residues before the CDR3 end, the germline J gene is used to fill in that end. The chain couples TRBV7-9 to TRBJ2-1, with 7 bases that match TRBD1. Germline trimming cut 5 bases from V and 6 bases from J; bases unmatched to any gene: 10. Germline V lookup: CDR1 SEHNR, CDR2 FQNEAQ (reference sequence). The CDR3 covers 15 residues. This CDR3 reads CASSPQAGGLNEQFF. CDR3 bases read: TGTGCCAGCAGCCCGCAGGCAGGGGGTCTCAATGAG.

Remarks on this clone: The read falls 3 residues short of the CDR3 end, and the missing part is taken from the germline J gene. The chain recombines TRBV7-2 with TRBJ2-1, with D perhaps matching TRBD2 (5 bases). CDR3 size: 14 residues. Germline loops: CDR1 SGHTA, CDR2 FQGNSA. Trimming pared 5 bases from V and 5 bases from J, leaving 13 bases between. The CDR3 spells CASSHQLAHNEQFF. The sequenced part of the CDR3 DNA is TGTGCCAGCAGCCATCAATTAGCGCACAATGAG.

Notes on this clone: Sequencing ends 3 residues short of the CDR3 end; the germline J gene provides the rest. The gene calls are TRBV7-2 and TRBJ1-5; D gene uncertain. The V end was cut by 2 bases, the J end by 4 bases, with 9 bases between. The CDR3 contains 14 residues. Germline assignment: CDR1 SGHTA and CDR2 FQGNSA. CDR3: CASSLKRGNQPQHF. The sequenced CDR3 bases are TGTGCCAGCAGCTTAAAGAGAGGGAATCAGCCC.

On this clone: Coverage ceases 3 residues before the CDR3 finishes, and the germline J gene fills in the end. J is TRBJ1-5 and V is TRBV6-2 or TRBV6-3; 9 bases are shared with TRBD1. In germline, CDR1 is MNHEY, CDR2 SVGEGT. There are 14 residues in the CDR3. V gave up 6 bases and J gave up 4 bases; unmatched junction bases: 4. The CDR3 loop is CASSSGTGNQPQHF. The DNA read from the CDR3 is TGTGCCAGCAGCTCCGGGACAGGGAATCAGCCC.

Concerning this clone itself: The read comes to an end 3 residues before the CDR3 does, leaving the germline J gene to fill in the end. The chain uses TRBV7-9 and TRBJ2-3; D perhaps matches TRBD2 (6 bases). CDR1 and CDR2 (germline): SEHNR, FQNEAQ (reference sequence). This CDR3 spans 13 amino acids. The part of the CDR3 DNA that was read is TGTGCCAGCAGCTTACGCGGGGTGGAGACG. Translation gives CASSLRGVET. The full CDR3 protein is CASSLRGVETQYF.

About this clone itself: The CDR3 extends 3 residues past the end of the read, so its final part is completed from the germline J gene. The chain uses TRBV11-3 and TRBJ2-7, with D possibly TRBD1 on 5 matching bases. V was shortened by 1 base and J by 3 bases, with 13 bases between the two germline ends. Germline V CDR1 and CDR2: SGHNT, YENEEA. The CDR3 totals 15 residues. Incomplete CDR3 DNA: TGTGCCAGCAGCTTAGTTACAGGACACCGCTACGAG. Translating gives CASSLVTGHRYE. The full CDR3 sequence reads CASSLVTGHRYEQYF.

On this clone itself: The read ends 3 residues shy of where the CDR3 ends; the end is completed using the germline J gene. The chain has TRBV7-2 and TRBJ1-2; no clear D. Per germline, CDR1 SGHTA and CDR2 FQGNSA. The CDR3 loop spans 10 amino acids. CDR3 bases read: TGTGCCAGCAGCCCAGCGGGC. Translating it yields CASSPAG. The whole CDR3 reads CASSPAGYTF. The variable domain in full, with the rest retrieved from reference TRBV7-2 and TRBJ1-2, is GAGVSQSPSNKVTEKGKDVELRCDPISGHTALYWYRQSLGQGLEFLIYFQGNSAPDKSGLPSDRFSAERTGGSVSTLTIQRTQQEDSAVYLCASSPAGYTFGSGTRLTVV.

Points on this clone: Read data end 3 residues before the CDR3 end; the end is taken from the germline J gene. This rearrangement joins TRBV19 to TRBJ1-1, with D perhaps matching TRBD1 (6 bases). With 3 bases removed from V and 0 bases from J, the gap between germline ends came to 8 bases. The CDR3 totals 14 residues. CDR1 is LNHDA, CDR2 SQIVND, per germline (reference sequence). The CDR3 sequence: CASSMTGLNTEAFF. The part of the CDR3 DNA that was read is TGTGCCAGTAGTATGACAGGATTGAACACTGAA. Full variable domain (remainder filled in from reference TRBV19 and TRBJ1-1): DGGITQSPKYLFRKEGQNVTLSCEQNLNHDAMYWYRQDPGQGLRLIYYSQIVNDFQKGDIAEGYSVSREKKESFPLTVTSAQKNPTAFYLCASSMTGLNTEAFFGQGTRLTVV.

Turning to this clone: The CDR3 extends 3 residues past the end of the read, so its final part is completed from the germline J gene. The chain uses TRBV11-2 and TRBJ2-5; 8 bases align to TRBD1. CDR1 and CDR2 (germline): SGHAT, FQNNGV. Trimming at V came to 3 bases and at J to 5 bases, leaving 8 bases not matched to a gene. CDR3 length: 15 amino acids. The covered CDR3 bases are TGTGCCAGCAGCTTTGGGGCAGGGGGCGAGGAGACC. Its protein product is CASSFGAGGEET. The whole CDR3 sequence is CASSFGAGGEETQYF.